The rows below give T cell receptor beta chains drawn from one sample of a study of cytomegalovirus exposure and HLA in healthy donors. Method: immunoSEQ multiplex PCR; TCRdb's copy keeps in-frame clones and lacks some. The sample holds around 210,000 clones, roughly 85% seen once. The sample taken for sequencing was PBMCs. These receptor sequences come from a girl under 10 years old in good health and CMV-seronegative. CDR3s include the opening cysteine and the closing phenylalanine or tryptophan. D genes are given only for firm matches. The size of a clone is reported for some rows only, either as once, few or many, or as a class for expanded clones.

D gene,clone size,J gene,V gene,CDR3 DNA,CDR3 protein
.,.,TRBJ2-2,TRBV2,TGTGCCAGCAGTGGAGTAACTGTTAACACCGGGGAGCTGTTTTTT,CASSGVTVNTGELFF
.,once,TRBJ1-2,TRBV6-6,TGTGCCAGCCCCCCGCCCGGGACAACGTCTGGCTACACCTTC,CASPPPGTTSGYTF
.,.,TRBJ2-4,TRBV5-6,TGTGCCAGCAGCTTAAGGGGAAGGTTTGCCAAAAACATTCAGTACTTC,CASSLRGRFAKNIQYF
.,.,TRBJ1-2,TRBV13,TGTGCCAGCAGCTCTCAAAACGGTGGCTACACCTTC,CASSSQNGGYTF
.,.,TRBJ2-6,TRBV27,TGTGCCAGCAGTTCTTCTGGGGCCAACGTCCTGACTTTC,CASSSSGANVLTF
TRBD1,.,TRBJ2-7,TRBV19,TGTGCCAGTAGCCACCTAAACAGGGGGCGGAACGAGCAGTACTTC,CASSHLNRGRNEQYF
.,.,TRBJ2-3,TRBV6-1,TGTGCCAGCAGTGAGGAGGGGCCGCAGTATTTT,CASSEEGPQYF
TRBD1,.,TRBJ1-3,TRBV6-5,TGTGCCAGCAGTTCGGACAGGAAAGAACGGAACACCATATATTTT,CASSSDRKERNTIYF
TRBD2,.,TRBJ2-1,TRBV5-5,TGTGCCAGCAGTTGGACTAGCGGGGCCCCTAAGCAGTTCTTC,CASSWTSGAPKQFF
TRBD1,.,TRBJ2-1,TRBV2,TGTGCCAGCAGTCAACACAGGGGGGCGTTAGTGGATGATGAGCAGTTCTTC,CASSQHRGALVDDEQFF
.,.,TRBJ1-1,TRBV29-1,TGCAGCGTCGGGGGGGGCACTGAAGCTTTCTTT,CSVGGGTEAFF
.,few,TRBJ2-3,TRBV19,TGTGCCAGTAGTATAGCGGGGGGCACAGATACGCAGTATTTT,CASSIAGGTDTQYF
TRBD2,.,TRBJ2-1,TRBV6-5,TGTGCCACCTTAGCGGGAGGATACAATGAGCAGTTCTTC,CATLAGGYNEQFF
TRBD1,.,TRBJ1-4,TRBV5-1,TGCGCCAGCAGGAGACAGGGGATCCCTAATGAAAAACTGTTTTTT,CASRRQGIPNEKLFF
.,.,TRBJ2-1,TRBV30,TGTGCTGATGAAGGGGTCAATGAGCAGTTCTTC,CADEGVNEQFF
.,.,TRBJ2-2,TRBV6-1,TGTGCCAGCAGTGTAGTGGTGAGGGTCACCGGGGAGCTGTTTTTT,CASSVVVRVTGELFF
TRBD1,.,TRBJ1-1,TRBV7-9,TGTGCCAGCAGCTCCACAGGGGCGAACACTGAAGCTTTCTTT,CASSSTGANTEAFF